This TCR beta chain was identified in a study of blood T cell repertoires in COVID-19. Study-wide context: The United States, Italy and Spain provided the acute and convalescent COVID-19 samples. Sample material is recorded as cDNA or gDNA derived from T cells, B-cell-depleted T cells, or PBMCs.

TCRdb's table, derived via immunoSEQ multiplex PCR, lists solely in-frame clones and lacks some. The sample holds approximately 70,000 clones; 90% are singletons and the top ten take 5% to 6.5%. The CDR3 totals 15 residues. The V end was cut by 0 bases, the J end by 3 bases, with 8 bases between. Per germline, CDR1 LNHDA and CDR2 SQIVND (reference sequence). The TCR was taken from a woman between 18 and 29 years old with acute or convalescent COVID-19. The gene calls are TRBV19 and TRBJ1-4; D call uncertain. Sequencing was done on a sample of peripheral blood. CDR3 coding DNA: TGTGCCAGTAGTATAGATGGCGGGCCTAATGAAAAACTGTTTTTT. This encodes CASSIDGGPNEKLFF.